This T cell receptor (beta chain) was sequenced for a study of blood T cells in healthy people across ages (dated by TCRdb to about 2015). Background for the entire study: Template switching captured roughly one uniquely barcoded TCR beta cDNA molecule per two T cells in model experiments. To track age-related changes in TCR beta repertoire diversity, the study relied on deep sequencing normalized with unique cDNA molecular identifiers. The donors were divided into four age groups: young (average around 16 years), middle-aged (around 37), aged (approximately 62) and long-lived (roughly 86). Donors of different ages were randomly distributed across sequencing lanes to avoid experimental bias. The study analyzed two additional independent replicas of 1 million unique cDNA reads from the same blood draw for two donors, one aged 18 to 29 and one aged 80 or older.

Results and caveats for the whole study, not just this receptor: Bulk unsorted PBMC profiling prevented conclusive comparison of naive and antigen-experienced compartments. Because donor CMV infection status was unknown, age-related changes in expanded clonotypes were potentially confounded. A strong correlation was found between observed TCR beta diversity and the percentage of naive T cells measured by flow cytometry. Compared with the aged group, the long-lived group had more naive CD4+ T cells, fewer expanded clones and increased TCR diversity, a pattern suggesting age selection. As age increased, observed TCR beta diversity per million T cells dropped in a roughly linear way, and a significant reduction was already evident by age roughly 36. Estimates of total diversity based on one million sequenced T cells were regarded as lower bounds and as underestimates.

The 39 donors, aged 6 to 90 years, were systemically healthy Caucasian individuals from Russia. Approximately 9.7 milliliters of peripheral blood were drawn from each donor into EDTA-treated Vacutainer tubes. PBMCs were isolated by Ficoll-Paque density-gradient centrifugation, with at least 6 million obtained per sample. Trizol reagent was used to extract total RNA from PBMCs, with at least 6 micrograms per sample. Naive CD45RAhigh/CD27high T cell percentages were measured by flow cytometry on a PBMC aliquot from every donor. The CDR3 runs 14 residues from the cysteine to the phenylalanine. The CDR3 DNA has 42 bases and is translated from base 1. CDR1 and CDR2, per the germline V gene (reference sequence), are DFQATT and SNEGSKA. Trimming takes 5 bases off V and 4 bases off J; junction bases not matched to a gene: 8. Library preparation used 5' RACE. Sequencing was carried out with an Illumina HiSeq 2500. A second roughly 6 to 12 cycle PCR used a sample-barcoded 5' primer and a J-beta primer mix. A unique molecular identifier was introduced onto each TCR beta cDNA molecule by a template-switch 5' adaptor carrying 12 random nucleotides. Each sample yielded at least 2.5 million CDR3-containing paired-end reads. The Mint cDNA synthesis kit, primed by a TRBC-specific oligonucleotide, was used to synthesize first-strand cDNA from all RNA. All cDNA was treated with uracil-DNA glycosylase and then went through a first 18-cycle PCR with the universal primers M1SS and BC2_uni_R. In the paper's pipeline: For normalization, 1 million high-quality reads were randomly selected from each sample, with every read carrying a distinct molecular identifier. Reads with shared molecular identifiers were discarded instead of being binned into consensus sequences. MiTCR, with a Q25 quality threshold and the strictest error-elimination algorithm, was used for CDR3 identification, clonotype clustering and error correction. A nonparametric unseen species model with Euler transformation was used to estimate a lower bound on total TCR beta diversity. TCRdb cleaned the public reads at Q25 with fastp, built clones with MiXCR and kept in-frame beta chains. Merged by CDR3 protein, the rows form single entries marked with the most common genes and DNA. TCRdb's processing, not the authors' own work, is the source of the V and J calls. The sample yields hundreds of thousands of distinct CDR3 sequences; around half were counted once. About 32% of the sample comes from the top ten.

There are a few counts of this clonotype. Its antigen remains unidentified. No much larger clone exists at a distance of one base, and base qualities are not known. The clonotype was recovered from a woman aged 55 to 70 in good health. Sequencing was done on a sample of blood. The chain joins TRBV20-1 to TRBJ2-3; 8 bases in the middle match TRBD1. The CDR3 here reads CSARYGQGPDTQYF. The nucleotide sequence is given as TGCAGTGCTCGTTATGGACAGGGACCAGATACGCAGTATTTT.